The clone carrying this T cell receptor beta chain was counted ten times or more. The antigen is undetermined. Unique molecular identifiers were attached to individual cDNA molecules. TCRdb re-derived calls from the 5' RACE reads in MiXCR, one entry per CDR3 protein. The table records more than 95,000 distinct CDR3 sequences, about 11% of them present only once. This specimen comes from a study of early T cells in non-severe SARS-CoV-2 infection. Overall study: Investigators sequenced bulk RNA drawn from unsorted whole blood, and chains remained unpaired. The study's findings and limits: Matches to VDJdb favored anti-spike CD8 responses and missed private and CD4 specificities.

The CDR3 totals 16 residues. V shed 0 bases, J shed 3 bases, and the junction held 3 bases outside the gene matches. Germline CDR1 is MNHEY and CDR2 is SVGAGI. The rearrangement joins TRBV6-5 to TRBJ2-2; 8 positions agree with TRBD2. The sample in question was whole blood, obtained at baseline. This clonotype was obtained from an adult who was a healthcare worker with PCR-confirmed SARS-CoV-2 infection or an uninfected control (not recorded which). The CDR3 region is CASSYSSGSDTGELFF. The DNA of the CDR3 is TGTGCCAGCAGTTACTCGAGCGGGAGTGACACCGGGGAGCTGTTTTTT.